This T cell receptor (beta chain) was recovered during a study of control samples from healthy donors and cancer patients. Libraries were prepared by immunoSEQ multiplex PCR; TCRdb keeps only in-frame clonotypes and omits some of them. Of 100,000 to 150,000 clones listed, over 75% were seen once; the top ten hold more than 8%. This CDR3 spans 16 amino acids. Looked up from germline, CDR1 is SSHAT and CDR2 is FNYEAQ (reference sequence). V shed 5 bases and J 4 bases; nucleotides not matched to a gene: 10. The source of this sequence is a man aged 35-49 years in good health. The specimen sequenced was blood. This rearrangement joins TRBV7-7 to TRBJ2-2, with 7 bases matching TRBD1. CDR3 DNA: TGTGCCAGCAGCCAGGGGGAGCAGCGAGCCACCGGGGAGCTGTTTTTT. Translation gives CASSQGEQRATGELFF.